These T cell receptor beta chains were read from a single sample in a study of graft-versus-host responses after intestinal transplantation. Assay used: immunoSEQ multiplex PCR; TCRdb lists only in-frame clones, some missing. Counted here are about 6,400 clones, 83% occurring once; the ten biggest clones make up around 7.3%. The starting material was ileum tissue, obtained nearly 310 days after intestinal transplant. Every receptor here comes from a human patient who received an intestinal transplant, so some T cells may come from the graft donor. CDR3s include the opening cysteine and the closing phenylalanine or tryptophan. Each record gives: D gene, clone size, CDR3 length, J gene, V gene, CDR3 protein, CDR3 DNA. The D gene is left open where the match is weak. Size is stated for part of the rows, as once, few or many counts, or as a class when the clone is expanded.

D gene: -
clone size: -
CDR3 length: 11
J gene: TRBJ2-7
V gene: TRBV2
CDR3 protein: CASTDSYEQYF
CDR3 DNA: TGTGCCAGCACTGACTCCTACGAGCAGTACTTC

D gene: -
clone size: -
CDR3 length: 17
J gene: TRBJ2-3
V gene: TRBV12-5
CDR3 protein: CASGRSTGGASTDTQYF
CDR3 DNA: TGTGCTAGTGGTCGCAGTACAGGCGGGGCTAGCACAGATACGCAGTATTTT

D gene: TRBD1
clone size: -
CDR3 length: 15
J gene: TRBJ1-4
V gene: TRBV7-4
CDR3 protein: CASSLRQGAIEKLFF
CDR3 DNA: TGTGCCAGCAGCTTAAGACAGGGGGCGATTGAAAAACTGTTTTTT

D gene: -
clone size: once
CDR3 length: 17
J gene: TRBJ1-6
V gene: TRBV15
CDR3 protein: CATSTTPTFSYNSPLHF
CDR3 DNA: TGTGCCACCAGCACCACGCCGACCTTCTCCTATAATTCACCCCTCCACTTT

D gene: -
clone size: -
CDR3 length: 14
J gene: TRBJ2-7
V gene: TRBV9
CDR3 protein: CASSVAGKSYEQYF
CDR3 DNA: TGTGCCAGCAGCGTGGCGGGCAAATCCTACGAGCAGTACTTC

D gene: TRBD1
clone size: once
CDR3 length: 15
J gene: TRBJ1-1
V gene: TRBV13
CDR3 protein: CASSKLDRAHTEAFF
CDR3 DNA: TGTGCCAGCAGCAAACTGGACAGGGCTCACACTGAAGCTTTCTTT

D gene: -
clone size: -
CDR3 length: 16
J gene: TRBJ2-6
V gene: TRBV6-4
CDR3 protein: CASSRDTRSGANVLTF
CDR3 DNA: TGTGCCAGCAGTCGGGACACTAGGTCTGGGGCCAACGTCCTGACTTTC

D gene: -
clone size: -
CDR3 length: 16
J gene: TRBJ2-3
V gene: TRBV1
CDR3 protein: CTSSQQAGGWADTQYF
CDR3 DNA: TGCACCAGCAGCCAACAAGCGGGGGGGTGGGCAGATACGCAGTATTTT

D gene: TRBD2
clone size: -
CDR3 length: 16
J gene: TRBJ2-3
V gene: TRBV7-2
CDR3 protein: CASSKGLAGGSYTQYF
CDR3 DNA: TGTGCCAGCAGCAAGGGACTAGCGGGAGGGTCATATACGCAGTATTTT

D gene: -
clone size: few
CDR3 length: 14
J gene: TRBJ1-5
V gene: TRBV6-1
CDR3 protein: CASSRGQSNQPQHF
CDR3 DNA: TGTGCCAGCAGCAGAGGACAAAGCAATCAGCCCCAGCATTTT

D gene: -
clone size: few
CDR3 length: 14
J gene: TRBJ2-3
V gene: TRBV6-4
CDR3 protein: CASSATRGGDTQYF
CDR3 DNA: TGTGCCAGCAGCGCTACCAGGGGTGGAGATACGCAGTATTTT

D gene: -
clone size: few
CDR3 length: 15
J gene: TRBJ2-6
V gene: TRBV7-3
CDR3 protein: CASSLDSSGANVLTF
CDR3 DNA: TGTGCCAGCAGCTTGGACAGCTCTGGGGCCAACGTCCTGACTTTC

D gene: TRBD1
clone size: -
CDR3 length: 12
J gene: TRBJ2-1
V gene: TRBV29-1
CDR3 protein: CSVRQGSNEQFF
CDR3 DNA: TGCAGCGTCCGACAGGGGTCAAATGAGCAGTTCTTC

D gene: -
clone size: -
CDR3 length: 13
J gene: TRBJ1-1
V gene: TRBV7-2
CDR3 protein: CASSLYWTTEAFF
CDR3 DNA: TGTGCCAGCAGCTTATACTGGACCACTGAAGCTTTCTTT

D gene: -
clone size: -
CDR3 length: 14
J gene: TRBJ1-5
V gene: TRBV6-5
CDR3 protein: CASSYSRVNQPQHF
CDR3 DNA: TGTGCCAGCAGTTACTCGAGGGTTAATCAGCCCCAGCATTTT

D gene: -
clone size: -
CDR3 length: 15
J gene: TRBJ2-3
V gene: TRBV6-5
CDR3 protein: CASSYGGASTDTQYF
CDR3 DNA: TGTGCCAGCAGTTACGGGGGGGCTAGCACAGATACGCAGTATTTT

D gene: -
clone size: -
CDR3 length: 13
J gene: TRBJ2-5
V gene: TRBV7-3
CDR3 protein: CASSLGPQETQYF
CDR3 DNA: TGTGCCAGCAGCTTGGGACCACAAGAGACCCAGTACTTC

D gene: TRBD1
clone size: -
CDR3 length: 16
J gene: TRBJ2-5
V gene: TRBV5-1
CDR3 protein: CASSSPRTGWEETQYF
CDR3 DNA: TGCGCCAGCAGCTCCCCTAGGACAGGGTGGGAAGAGACCCAGTACTTC

D gene: -
clone size: -
CDR3 length: 15
J gene: TRBJ1-2
V gene: TRBV18
CDR3 protein: CASSADSTSFYGYTF
CDR3 DNA: TGTGCCAGCTCAGCCGACAGTACCTCTTTCTATGGCTACACCTTC

D gene: TRBD1
clone size: -
CDR3 length: 15
J gene: TRBJ2-7
V gene: TRBV5-1
CDR3 protein: CASSLGYRGPDEQYF
CDR3 DNA: TGCGCCAGCAGCTTGGGTTACAGGGGGCCGGACGAGCAGTACTTC

D gene: -
clone size: -
CDR3 length: 16
J gene: TRBJ2-7
V gene: TRBV21-1
CDR3 protein: CASSEVVATLLDEQYF
CDR3 DNA: TGTGCCAGCAGCGAGGTTGTAGCTACACTGTTAGACGAGCAGTACTTC

D gene: -
clone size: -
CDR3 length: 18
J gene: TRBJ1-2
V gene: TRBV4-2
CDR3 protein: CASSQESAESGVSFGYTF
CDR3 DNA: TGTGCCAGCAGCCAAGAATCGGCGGAGTCAGGGGTCTCTTTTGGCTACACCTTC

D gene: TRBD2
clone size: -
CDR3 length: 18
J gene: TRBJ2-5
V gene: TRBV11-2
CDR3 protein: CASSLDGGAGGSFETQYF
CDR3 DNA: TGTGCCAGCAGCTTAGACGGGGGAGCGGGGGGGTCGTTTGAGACCCAGTACTTC

D gene: -
clone size: once
CDR3 length: 13
J gene: TRBJ2-3
V gene: TRBV10-3
CDR3 protein: CAISGRNTDTQYF
CDR3 DNA: TGTGCCATCAGTGGCCGGAACACAGATACGCAGTATTTT

D gene: TRBD2
clone size: -
CDR3 length: 14
J gene: TRBJ2-1
V gene: TRBV6-6
CDR3 protein: CASKGLAGRNEQFF
CDR3 DNA: TGTGCCAGCAAGGGACTAGCGGGGAGGAATGAGCAGTTCTTC

D gene: TRBD1
clone size: -
CDR3 length: 15
J gene: TRBJ2-3
V gene: TRBV6-1
CDR3 protein: CASSGGTGGTDTQYF
CDR3 DNA: TGTGCCAGCAGTGGCGGGACAGGGGGCACAGATACGCAGTATTTT

D gene: -
clone size: -
CDR3 length: 14
J gene: TRBJ1-5
V gene: TRBV11-2
CDR3 protein: CASSSDGGNQPQHF
CDR3 DNA: TGTGCCAGCAGCTCCGACGGGGGCAATCAGCCCCAGCATTTT

D gene: TRBD2
clone size: -
CDR3 length: 15
J gene: TRBJ2-2
V gene: TRBV6-1
CDR3 protein: CAIEPGLATTGELFF
CDR3 DNA: TGTGCCATAGAACCGGGACTAGCGACAACCGGGGAGCTGTTTTTT

D gene: TRBD2
clone size: -
CDR3 length: 14
J gene: TRBJ2-5
V gene: TRBV28
CDR3 protein: CASSLLLAGETQYF
CDR3 DNA: TGTGCCAGCAGTTTACTCCTAGCGGGAGAGACCCAGTACTTC

D gene: -
clone size: hyperexpanded
CDR3 length: 11
J gene: TRBJ1-1
V gene: TRBV6-6
CDR3 protein: CASRRGTEAFF
CDR3 DNA: TGTGCCAGCCGTCGAGGCACTGAAGCTTTCTTT

D gene: -
clone size: -
CDR3 length: 15
J gene: TRBJ1-5
V gene: TRBV27
CDR3 protein: CASSSHILSNQPQHF
CDR3 DNA: TGTGCCAGCAGTTCCCATATCCTTAGCAATCAGCCCCAGCATTTT

D gene: -
clone size: -
CDR3 length: 15
J gene: TRBJ2-4
V gene: TRBV11-2
CDR3 protein: CASSLDPGMKNIQYF
CDR3 DNA: TGTGCCAGCAGCTTAGATCCAGGGATGAAAAACATTCAGTACTTC

D gene: TRBD2
clone size: -
CDR3 length: 16
J gene: TRBJ2-5
V gene: TRBV29-1
CDR3 protein: CSAPRPGGARQETQYF
CDR3 DNA: TGCAGCGCCCCCCGGCCGGGGGGGGCGCGGCAAGAGACCCAGTACTTC

D gene: -
clone size: -
CDR3 length: 13
J gene: TRBJ2-1
V gene: TRBV5-1
CDR3 protein: CASSLDSYNEQFF
CDR3 DNA: TGCGCCAGCAGCTTGGACTCCTACAATGAGCAGTTCTTC

D gene: -
clone size: -
CDR3 length: 17
J gene: TRBJ1-1
V gene: TRBV10-3
CDR3 protein: CAISESTPGFENTEAFF
CDR3 DNA: TGTGCCATCAGTGAGTCGACTCCCGGGTTCGAGAACACTGAAGCTTTCTTT

D gene: TRBD2
clone size: -
CDR3 length: 15
J gene: TRBJ2-7
V gene: TRBV18
CDR3 protein: CASSPPTGGVGEQYF
CDR3 DNA: TGTGCCAGCTCACCACCGACGGGAGGCGTAGGGGAGCAGTACTTC

D gene: -
clone size: once
CDR3 length: 15
J gene: TRBJ2-7
V gene: TRBV27
CDR3 protein: CASSFRTLGDYEQYF
CDR3 DNA: TGTGCCAGCAGTTTTAGAACGTTAGGGGATTACGAGCAGTACTTC

D gene: -
clone size: -
CDR3 length: 15
J gene: TRBJ1-1
V gene: TRBV9
CDR3 protein: CASSVRAELNTEAFF
CDR3 DNA: TGTGCCAGCAGCGTCCGCGCAGAACTTAACACTGAAGCTTTCTTT

D gene: TRBD1
clone size: -
CDR3 length: 15
J gene: TRBJ2-1
V gene: TRBV6-6
CDR3 protein: CASSYTGGTSEEQFF
CDR3 DNA: TGTGCCAGCAGTTACACAGGGGGAACCTCGGAGGAGCAGTTCTTC

D gene: -
clone size: -
CDR3 length: 15
J gene: TRBJ1-1
V gene: TRBV5-1
CDR3 protein: CASSLEGGWNTEAFF
CDR3 DNA: TGCGCCAGCAGCTTGGAAGGGGGATGGAACACTGAAGCTTTCTTT

D gene: TRBD1
clone size: -
CDR3 length: 17
J gene: TRBJ1-1
V gene: TRBV18
CDR3 protein: CASSSSTIDRGGTEAFF
CDR3 DNA: TGTGCCAGCTCATCCTCTACAATTGACAGGGGTGGCACTGAAGCTTTCTTT

D gene: -
clone size: -
CDR3 length: 12
J gene: TRBJ2-3
V gene: TRBV19
CDR3 protein: CASSTRGDTQYF
CDR3 DNA: TGTGCCAGTAGTACCAGAGGGGATACGCAGTATTTT

D gene: TRBD2
clone size: -
CDR3 length: 15
J gene: TRBJ2-3
V gene: TRBV6-6
CDR3 protein: CASSFSSGRADTQYF
CDR3 DNA: TGTGCCAGCAGTTTCTCTAGCGGGAGGGCCGATACGCAGTATTTT

D gene: TRBD1
clone size: -
CDR3 length: 17
J gene: TRBJ1-1
V gene: TRBV11-2
CDR3 protein: CASSPPDPGQLNTEAFF
CDR3 DNA: TGTGCCAGCAGCCCACCCGACCCGGGACAGCTCAACACTGAAGCTTTCTTT

D gene: -
clone size: -
CDR3 length: 19
J gene: TRBJ1-4
V gene: TRBV21-1
CDR3 protein: CASTRTGGDPPATNEKLFF
CDR3 DNA: TGTGCCAGCACCCGGACAGGGGGCGACCCTCCTGCAACTAATGAAAAACTGTTTTTT

D gene: -
clone size: -
CDR3 length: 15
J gene: TRBJ2-1
V gene: TRBV2
CDR3 protein: CASMPRGSFRDEQFF
CDR3 DNA: TGTGCCAGCATGCCTAGGGGCAGCTTTAGGGATGAGCAGTTCTTC

D gene: TRBD2
clone size: -
CDR3 length: 12
J gene: TRBJ2-5
V gene: TRBV2
CDR3 protein: CASTTSGETQYF
CDR3 DNA: TGTGCCAGCACCACTAGCGGGGAGACCCAGTACTTC

D gene: -
clone size: -
CDR3 length: 11
J gene: TRBJ1-1
V gene: TRBV9
CDR3 protein: CASSPGAEAFF
CDR3 DNA: TGTGCCAGCAGCCCCGGGGCTGAAGCTTTCTTT

D gene: -
clone size: -
CDR3 length: 12
J gene: TRBJ1-1
V gene: TRBV5-5
CDR3 protein: CASSYQDTEAFF
CDR3 DNA: TGTGCCAGCAGCTATCAGGACACTGAAGCTTTCTTT

D gene: -
clone size: -
CDR3 length: 14
J gene: TRBJ2-5
V gene: TRBV5-1
CDR3 protein: CASSLGGIQETQYF
CDR3 DNA: TGCGCCAGCAGCTTGGGAGGGATCCAAGAGACCCAGTACTTC